The 5 T cell receptor beta chains below come from one sample, sequenced in a study of STAT5B mutations in CD4+ large granular lymphocyte leukemia. Some clones are missing from TCRdb's copy, which holds only in-frame ones; the method was immunoSEQ multiplex PCR. This table has around 34,000 clones, roughly 85% appearing once. Source material: CD4+ T cells from blood buffy coats. These receptors were taken from a human donor in good health.

DNA of the CDR3: TGTGCCAGCAGTCTACAAGCCGCATTGTTGCAGTACTTC. The encoded protein is CASSLQAALLQYF. The genes are TRBV28 and TRBJ2-7; D not certain. The CDR3 is made up of 13 amino acids. V was pared by 5 bases and J by 9 bases, with 17 bases between. Germline-derived CDR1 and CDR2 are MDHEN and SYDVKM.

CDR3 amino acids: CATSRDQGKGTEAFF. The CDR3 bases are TGTGCCACCAGCAGAGACCAGGGGAAAGGAACTGAAGCTTTCTTT. The chain couples TRBV15 to TRBJ1-1, with D possibly being TRBD1 (6 bases). Trimming removed 0 bases from V and 5 bases from J, with 13 bases in between. Germline assignment: CDR1 LNHNV and CDR2 YYDKDF (reference sequence). The CDR3 loop spans 15 amino acids.

This clone has just a few counts. The chain employs TRBV12-1 and TRBJ2-7; whether TRBD2, the table's D call, matches the DNA was not checked. TRBV12-1 corresponds to a pseudogene. The CDR3 length is 13 residues. The DNA of the CDR3 is TGTGCCAGCAGCTTCCGGGCGGGATACGAGCAGTACTTC. Amino acid sequence: CASSFRAGYEQYF.

The J gene is TRBJ2-3, the V gene TRBV28; D may be TRBD2 (5 bases). With 4 bases removed from V and 6 bases from J, the gap between germline ends came to 11 bases. Germline V gene lookup returns CDR1 MDHEN and CDR2 SYDVKM. The CDR3 is made up of 13 amino acids. CDR3 sequence reads: CASSSSGTDTQYF. The CDR3, as DNA: TGTGCCAGCAGTTCCTCGGGAACTGATACGCAGTATTTT.

The chain couples TRBV7-9 to TRBJ1-2; D call uncertain. The V end was cut by 1 base, the J end by 4 bases, with 13 bases between. Germline CDR1 reads SEHNR; CDR2 reads FQNEAQ (reference sequence). This CDR3 comprises 15 residues. The CDR3 DNA is TGTGCCAGCAGCTTAGATATAGCAGACTTCTATGGCTACACCTTC. This gives the protein CASSLDIADFYGYTF.